This T cell receptor beta chain was captured by sequencing in a study of radiotherapy plus CTLA-4 blockade in lung cancer. Findings and caveats of the study: It was early blood T cell clone dynamics, with interferon-beta, that reportedly best predicted response. In blood, tumor-derived TCR clones expanded after radiotherapy plus ipilimumab.

CDR3 length equals 14 residues. CDR1 is SGHRS and CDR2 is YFSETQ in the germline V gene. V dropped 0 bases and J dropped 7 bases, with 14 bases sitting between them. Turning to this clone: Its cognate antigen is unknown.

Chemo-refractory metastatic non-small-cell lung cancer patients received focal radiation with ipilimumab CTLA-4 blockade. The table came from immunoSEQ multiplex PCR; TCRdb's copy has only in-frame clones and leaves some out. The sample has some 110,000 clones, about 87% seen once. The receptor was isolated from a human donor with non-small cell lung cancer that progressed on radiotherapy plus ipilimumab. The starting material was peripheral blood, obtained from a patient treated with radiotherapy plus ipilimumab. This rearrangement joins TRBV5-1 to TRBJ2-7; TRBD2 is a possible D gene (6 bases). CDR3 nucleotide sequence: TGCGCCAGCAGCTTGGAGTGGGGGGTTGATGAGCAGTACTTC. Translated, it gives CASSLEWGVDEQYF.